The clone carrying this T cell receptor beta chain was observed many times. The antigen is undetermined. The data were obtained in a study of neurological immune-mediated disorders. Findings and caveats of the study: Because no CDR3 amino acid sequences were shared across subjects by expanded clones, private repertoires were suggested in all groups.

V was trimmed by 4 bases and J by 5 bases, leaving 14 bases between them. The CDR3 consists of 14 residues. Germline lookup yields CDR1 MGHRA and CDR2 YSYEKL. The cDNA was synthesized by means of template-switch 5'RACE, which was carried out with 10-nucleotide random UMIs. TCRdb redid the calling of the 5' RACE reads with MiXCR, one entry per CDR3 protein. Altogether more than 45,000 distinct CDR3 sequences are present, about 9.3% being singletons, with the ten largest covering approximately 22%. The sample was PBMCs. The sequence was obtained from a woman aged 40 to 50 with HTLV-1-associated myelopathy (HAM/TSP). This chain joins TRBV4-1 and TRBJ1-1, with a possible D match to TRBD1 (5 bases). CDR3 protein: CASSPTQGVTEAFF. CDR3 DNA sequence: TGCGCCAGCAGCCCGACACAAGGGGTGACTGAAGCTTTCTTT.